One sample yielded the 15 T cell receptor beta chains listed below, sequenced in a study of blood T cell repertoires in COVID-19. The repertoire was sequenced with immunoSEQ multiplex PCR; TCRdb's copy has only in-frame clones and lacks some. The sample lists about 210,000 clones; 84% were seen once. Sequenced input: peripheral blood. Receptors were obtained from a woman aged 80 or over with COVID-19, enrolled during active disease.

This rearrangement joins TRBV18 to TRBJ2-4, with 7 bases identical to TRBD2. The germline CDR1 and CDR2 sequences are KGHSH and LQKENI. The CDR3 is 16 residues long. Losses at the gene ends were 2 bases for V and 3 bases for J; bases not matched to a gene: 7. In nucleotides, the CDR3 is TGTGCCAGCTCACCAGCGGGGGATGAGGTCAAAAACATTCAGTACTTC. Its protein product is CASSPAGDEVKNIQYF.

This clone was seen only a few times. The chain uses TRBV6-5 and TRBJ1-6; no definite D call. The CDR3 is made up of 13 amino acids. The germline V gene encodes CDR1 MNHEY and CDR2 SVGAGI. V was shortened by 7 bases and J by 8 bases, with 12 bases between the two germline ends. For the CDR3, the DNA is TGTGCCAGCATCGGTGTACCGGATTCACCCCTCCACTTT. Its translation is CASIGVPDSPLHF.

The chain joins TRBV2 to TRBJ2-5, with a tentative D call TRBD1 (5 bases). The CDR3 totals 13 residues. Deletions cut 10 bases from V and 4 bases from J, with 16 bases between. Per the germline V gene, CDR1 is SNHLY and CDR2 is FYNNEI. The CDR3 coding sequence is TGTGCCACCTCCAGGGATCTAGGAGAGACCCAGTACTTC. This encodes CATSRDLGETQYF.

This sequence joins TRBV28 and TRBJ2-7; 11 positions agree with TRBD1. Germline CDR1 reads MDHEN; CDR2 reads SYDVKM. CDR3 length: 14 amino acids. Trimming cost V 6 bases and J 4 bases; bases outside gene matches: 5. The CDR3 loop reads CASSRTGGAYEQYV. Written as DNA, the CDR3 is TGTGCCAGCAGCCGGACAGGGGGCGCGTACGAGCAGTACGTC.

The chain uses TRBV5-4 and TRBJ2-7, with TRBD1 identical over 9 bases. V gave up 4 bases and J gave up 2 bases; unmatched junction bases: 7. The V gene's germline CDR1 is SGHNT and CDR2 YYREEE (reference sequence). The CDR3 totals 15 residues. The DNA for the CDR3 is TGTGCCAGCAGCCGACAGGGGGGGAGCACCTACGAGCAGTACGTC. Translated: CASSRQGGSTYEQYV.

V and J are TRBV13 and TRBJ1-2; 8 bases are a match to TRBD1. The trim removed 5 bases at V and 8 bases at J, leaving 13 bases unmatched. CDR3 length equals 15 residues. Germline V gene sequence: CDR1 PRHDT, CDR2 FYEKMQ (reference sequence). The CDR3 sequence is CASSPRDRGLVGYTF. The CDR3 bases are TGTGCCAGCAGCCCCCGAGACAGGGGTTTAGTCGGCTACACCTTC.

CDR3 DNA: TGTGCCAGCAGCCTACCCGGGACAGGGGCGATGGATGAGCAGTTCTTC. Translated: CASSLPGTGAMDEQFF. The V call is TRBV5-6, the J call TRBJ2-1; 10 bases are shared with TRBD1. There are 16 residues in the CDR3. Germline V CDR1 and CDR2: SGHDT, YYEEEE. J was trimmed by 8 bases and V by 4 bases; bases with no gene match: 12.

This clone was detected a few times. The CDR3 DNA is TGTGCCAGCAGCTCGACTAACACCGGGGAGCTGTTTTTT. This gives the protein CASSSTNTGELFF. The chain carries TRBV5-4 and TRBJ2-2, with D unclear. V lost 3 bases, J lost 2 bases, and 5 bases lay in between. Germline CDR1 reads SGHNT; CDR2 reads YYREEE (reference sequence). The CDR3 sequence is 13 residues long. The full variable domain, in which reference TRBV5-4 and TRBJ2-2 provide the parts outside the CDR3, is ETGVTQSPTHLIKTRGQQVTLRCSSQSGHNTVSWYQQALGQGPQFIFQYYREEENGRGNFPPRFSGLQFPNYSSELNVNALELDDSALYLCASSSTNTGELFFGEGSRLTVL.

The V call is TRBV9, the J call TRBJ1-1; possible D gene TRBD1, 5 bases. V dropped 0 bases and J dropped 5 bases, with 14 bases sitting between them. The CDR3 is 15 residues long. Germline-derived CDR1 and CDR2 are SGDLS and YYNGEE. This CDR3 is CASSVDQGWRTEAFF. In DNA, the CDR3 is TGTGCCAGCAGCGTAGATCAGGGATGGCGTACTGAAGCTTTCTTT.

This chain links TRBV28 with TRBJ2-5; D gene ambiguous. Trimming stripped 3 bases from V and 4 bases from J, with 6 bases between. CDR3 size: 12 residues. Germline assignment: CDR1 MDHEN and CDR2 SYDVKM. The CDR3 DNA is TGTGCCAGCAGTTTGTCCGGAGAGACCCAGTACTTC. Its translation is CASSLSGETQYF.

The chain couples TRBV15 to TRBJ2-4; tentative D call: TRBD1 (5 bases). Trimming removed 0 bases from V and 2 bases from J, with 14 bases in between. The length of the CDR3 is 17 residues. Germline CDR1 is LNHNV and CDR2 is YYDKDF (reference sequence). The CDR3 loop reads CATSRDNIWTPKNIQYF. The CDR3 nucleotides are TGTGCCACCAGCAGAGATAACATTTGGACACCCAAAAACATTCAGTACTTC.

The chain combines TRBV24-1 with TRBJ2-2, with a tentative D call TRBD2 (5 bases). CDR3 length: 14 residues. Germline V gene sequence: CDR1 KGHDR, CDR2 SFDVKD. The V and J ends lost 1 base and 4 bases respectively, with 6 bases between them. The CDR3 protein is CATSDFAGTGELFF. As DNA, the CDR3 is TGTGCCACCAGTGATTTCGCGGGCACCGGGGAGCTGTTTTTT.

V gene TRBV7-6 combines with J gene TRBJ2-1, with 11 bases lining up with TRBD2. Germline lookup yields CDR1 SGHVS and CDR2 FNYEAQ. After removal of 0 bases from V and 8 bases from J, the junction contained 9 bases not matched to a gene. The CDR3 spans 17 residues. This CDR3 is CASSLAVAGGPVDEQFF. The CDR3, as DNA: TGTGCCAGCAGCTTAGCGGTAGCGGGGGGGCCGGTTGATGAGCAGTTCTTC.

In DNA, the CDR3 is TGTGCCAGCAGTTACCCCCTGGGGGGCACTGAAGCTTTCTTT. Translation gives CASSYPLGGTEAFF. This sequence joins TRBV28 and TRBJ1-1, with D perhaps matching TRBD1 (5 bases). This CDR3 comprises 14 residues. Germline CDR1 is MDHEN and CDR2 is SYDVKM. Trimming took 4 bases from V and 4 from J, leaving 13 bases between them.

The J gene is TRBJ1-1, the V gene TRBV18; D ambiguous. With 2 bases removed from V and 2 bases from J, the gap between germline ends came to 9 bases. This CDR3 spans 14 amino acids. Germline CDR1 reads KGHSH; CDR2 reads LQKENI. CDR3 nucleotides: TGTGCCAGCTCACCAGGAGTGCCTAACACTGAAGCTTTCTTT. It encodes CASSPGVPNTEAFF.